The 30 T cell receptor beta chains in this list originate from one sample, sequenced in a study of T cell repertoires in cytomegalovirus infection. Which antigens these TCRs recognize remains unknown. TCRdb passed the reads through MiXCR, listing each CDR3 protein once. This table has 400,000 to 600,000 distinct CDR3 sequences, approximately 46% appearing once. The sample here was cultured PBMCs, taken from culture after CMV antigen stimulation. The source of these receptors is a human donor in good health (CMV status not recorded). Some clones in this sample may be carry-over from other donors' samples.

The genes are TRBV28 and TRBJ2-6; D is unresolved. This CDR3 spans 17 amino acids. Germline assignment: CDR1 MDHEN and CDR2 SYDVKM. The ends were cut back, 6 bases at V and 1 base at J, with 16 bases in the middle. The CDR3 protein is CASRHLKVGSGANVLTF. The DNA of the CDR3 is TGTGCCAGCAGACACCTAAAGGTTGGTTCTGGGGCCAACGTCCTGACTTTC.

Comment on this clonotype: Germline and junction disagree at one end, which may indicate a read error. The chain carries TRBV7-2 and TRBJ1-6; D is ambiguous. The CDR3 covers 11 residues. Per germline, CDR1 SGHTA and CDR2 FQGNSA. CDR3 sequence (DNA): TGTGCCATCAGCTTAGTTTCACCCCTCCACTTT. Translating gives CAISLVSPLHF.

CDR3 coding DNA: TGTGCCAGCAGCCCAGGACGCGGCCATGAAGCTTTCTTT. Residues: CASSPGRGHEAFF. V and J are TRBV12-3 or TRBV12-4 and TRBJ1-1; D is uncertain. V was pared by 6 bases and J by 7 bases, with 15 bases between. The CDR3 has 13 amino acids.

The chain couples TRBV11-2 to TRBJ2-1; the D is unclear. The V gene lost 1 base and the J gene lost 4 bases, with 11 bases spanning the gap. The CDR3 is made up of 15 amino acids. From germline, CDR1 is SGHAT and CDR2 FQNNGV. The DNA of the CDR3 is TGTGCCAGCAGCTTAGTTGACGGAGAGTACAATGAGCAGTTCTTC. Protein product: CASSLVDGEYNEQFF.

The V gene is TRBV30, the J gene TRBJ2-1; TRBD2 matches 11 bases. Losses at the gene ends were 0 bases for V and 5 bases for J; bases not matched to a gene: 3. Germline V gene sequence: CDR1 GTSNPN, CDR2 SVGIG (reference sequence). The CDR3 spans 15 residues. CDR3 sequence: CAWSVGLAGHNEQFF. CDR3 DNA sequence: TGTGCCTGGAGTGTAGGACTAGCGGGTCACAATGAGCAGTTCTTC.

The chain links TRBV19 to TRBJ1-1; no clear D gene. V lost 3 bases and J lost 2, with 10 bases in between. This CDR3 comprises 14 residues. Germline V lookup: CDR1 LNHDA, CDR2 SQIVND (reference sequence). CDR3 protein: CASSIGLSNTEAFF. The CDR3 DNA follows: TGTGCCAGTAGTATCGGGCTTTCCAACACTGAAGCTTTCTTT. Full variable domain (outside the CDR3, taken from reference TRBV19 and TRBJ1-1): DGGITQSPKYLFRKEGQNVTLSCEQNLNHDAMYWYRQDPGQGLRLIYYSQIVNDFQKGDIAEGYSVSREKKESFPLTVTSAQKNPTAFYLCASSIGLSNTEAFFGQGTRLTVV.

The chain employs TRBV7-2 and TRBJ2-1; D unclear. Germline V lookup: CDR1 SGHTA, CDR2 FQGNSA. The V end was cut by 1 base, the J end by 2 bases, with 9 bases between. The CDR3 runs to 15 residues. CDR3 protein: CASSLGDGAYNEQFF. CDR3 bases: TGTGCCAGCAGCTTAGGTGACGGTGCCTACAATGAGCAGTTCTTC.

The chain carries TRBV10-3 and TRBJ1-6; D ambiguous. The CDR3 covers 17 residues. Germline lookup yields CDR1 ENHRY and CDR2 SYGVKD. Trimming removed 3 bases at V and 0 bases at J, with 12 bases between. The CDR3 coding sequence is TGTGCCATCAGTGAATCGGGTCCCAGCTCCTATAATTCACCCCTCCACTTT. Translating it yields CAISESGPSSYNSPLHF.

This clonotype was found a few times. The CDR3 here is CASSQGRGLDSYNEQFF. The DNA for the CDR3 is TGTGCCAGCAGCCAGGGCCGAGGACTGGATTCCTACAATGAGCAGTTCTTC. The gene calls are TRBV6-5 and TRBJ2-1; D possibly uses TRBD1 or TRBD2 (5 bases each). The CDR3 is 17 amino acids. From germline, CDR1 is MNHEY and CDR2 SVGAGI. V shed 6 bases and J shed 1 base, with 19 bases lying between them.

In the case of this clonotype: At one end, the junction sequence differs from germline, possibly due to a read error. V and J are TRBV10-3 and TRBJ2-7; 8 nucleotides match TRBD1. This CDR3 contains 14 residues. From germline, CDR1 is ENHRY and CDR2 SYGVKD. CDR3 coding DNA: TGTGCCATCACCCCGGGACAGGACTCCTCCGAGCAGTACTTC. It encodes CAITPGQDSSEQYF.

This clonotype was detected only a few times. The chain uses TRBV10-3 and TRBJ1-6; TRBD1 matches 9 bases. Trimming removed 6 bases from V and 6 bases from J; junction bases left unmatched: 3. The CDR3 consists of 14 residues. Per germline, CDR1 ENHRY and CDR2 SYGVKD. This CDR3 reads CAIRGTGSNSPLHF. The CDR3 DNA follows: TGTGCCATCAGGGGGACAGGGTCTAATTCACCCCTCCACTTT.

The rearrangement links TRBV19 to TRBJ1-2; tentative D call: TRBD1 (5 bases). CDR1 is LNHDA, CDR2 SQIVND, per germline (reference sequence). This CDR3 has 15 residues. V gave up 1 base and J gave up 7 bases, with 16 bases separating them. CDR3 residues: CASSIGRGPYGGYTF. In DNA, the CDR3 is TGTGCCAGTAGTATAGGGCGGGGACCCTACGGTGGCTACACCTTC.

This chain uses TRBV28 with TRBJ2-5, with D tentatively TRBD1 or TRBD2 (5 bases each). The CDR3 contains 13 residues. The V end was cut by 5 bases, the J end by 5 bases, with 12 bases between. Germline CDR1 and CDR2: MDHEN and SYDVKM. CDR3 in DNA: TGTGCCAGCAGTACCCAGGGACGGGAGACCCAGTACTTC. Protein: CASSTQGRETQYF.

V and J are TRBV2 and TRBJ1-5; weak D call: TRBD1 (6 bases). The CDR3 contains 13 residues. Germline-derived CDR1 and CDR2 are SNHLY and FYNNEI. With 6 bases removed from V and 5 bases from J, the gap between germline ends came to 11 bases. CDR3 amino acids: CASRNNRDQPQHF. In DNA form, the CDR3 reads TGTGCCAGCAGGAACAACAGGGATCAGCCCCAGCATTTT.

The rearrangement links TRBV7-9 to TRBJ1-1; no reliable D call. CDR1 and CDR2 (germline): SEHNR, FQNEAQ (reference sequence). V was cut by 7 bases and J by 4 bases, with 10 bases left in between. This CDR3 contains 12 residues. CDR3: CASTGERTEAFF. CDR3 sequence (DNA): TGTGCCAGCACTGGGGAACGCACTGAAGCTTTCTTT.

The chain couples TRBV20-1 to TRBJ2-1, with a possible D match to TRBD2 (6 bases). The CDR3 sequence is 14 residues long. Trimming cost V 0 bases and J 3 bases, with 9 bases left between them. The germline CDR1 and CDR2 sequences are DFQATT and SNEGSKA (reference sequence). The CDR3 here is CSARDRTIYNEQFF. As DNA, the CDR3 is TGCAGTGCTAGAGACCGGACTATCTACAATGAGCAGTTCTTC.

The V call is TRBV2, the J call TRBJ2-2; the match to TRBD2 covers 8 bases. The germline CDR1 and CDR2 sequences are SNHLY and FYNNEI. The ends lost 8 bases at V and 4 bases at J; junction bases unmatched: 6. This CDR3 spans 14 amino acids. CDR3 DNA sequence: TGTGCCAGCCAAGGACTAGCCGTCACCGGGGAGCTGTTTTTT. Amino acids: CASQGLAVTGELFF.

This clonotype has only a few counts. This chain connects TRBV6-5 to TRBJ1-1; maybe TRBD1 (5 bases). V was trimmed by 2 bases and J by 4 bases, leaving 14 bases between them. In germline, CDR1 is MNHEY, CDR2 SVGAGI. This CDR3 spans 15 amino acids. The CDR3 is CASSYVAGTGTEAFF. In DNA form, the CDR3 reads TGTGCCAGCAGTTACGTCGCGGGGACGGGCACTGAAGCTTTCTTT.

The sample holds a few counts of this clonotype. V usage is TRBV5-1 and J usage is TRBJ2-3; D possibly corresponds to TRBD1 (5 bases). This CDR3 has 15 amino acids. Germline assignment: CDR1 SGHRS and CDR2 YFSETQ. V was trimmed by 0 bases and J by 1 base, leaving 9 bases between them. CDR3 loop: CASSLVGARTDTQYF. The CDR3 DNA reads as TGCGCCAGCAGCTTGGTAGGGGCGCGCACAGATACGCAGTATTTT.

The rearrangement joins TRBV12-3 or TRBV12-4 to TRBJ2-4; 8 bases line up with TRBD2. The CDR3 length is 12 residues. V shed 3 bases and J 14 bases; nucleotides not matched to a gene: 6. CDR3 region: CASSFQREQKYF. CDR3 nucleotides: TGTGCCAGCAGTTTCCAGCGGGAGCAAAAGTACTTC.

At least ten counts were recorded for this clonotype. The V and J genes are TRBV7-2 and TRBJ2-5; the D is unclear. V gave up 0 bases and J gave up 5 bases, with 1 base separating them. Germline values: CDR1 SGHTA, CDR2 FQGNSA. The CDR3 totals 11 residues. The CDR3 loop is CASSLAETQYF. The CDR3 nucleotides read TGTGCCAGCAGCTTAGCCGAGACCCAGTACTTC.

CDR3 bases: TGTGCCAGCAGCTTTAATCCGGGAGGAGGCTACACCTTC. It is translated as CASSFNPGGGYTF. V is TRBV7-8 and J is TRBJ1-2; no definite D call. The germline V gene encodes CDR1 SGHVS and CDR2 FQNEAQ. V was clipped by 3 bases and J by 8 bases, with 13 bases between them. CDR3 length: 13 residues. The full variable domain, completed using reference TRBV7-8 and TRBJ1-2, is GAGVSQSPRYKVAKRGQDVALRCDPISGHVSLFWYQQALGQGPEFLTYFQNEAQLDKSGLPSDRFFAERPEGSVSTLKIQRTQQEDSAVYLCASSFNPGGGYTFGSGTRLTVV.

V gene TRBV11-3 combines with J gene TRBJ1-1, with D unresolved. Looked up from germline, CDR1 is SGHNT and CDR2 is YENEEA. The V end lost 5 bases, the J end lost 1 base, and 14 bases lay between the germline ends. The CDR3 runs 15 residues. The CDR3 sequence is CASSPLRAPNTEAFF. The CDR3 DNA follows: TGTGCCAGCAGCCCACTACGGGCCCCGAACACTGAAGCTTTCTTT.

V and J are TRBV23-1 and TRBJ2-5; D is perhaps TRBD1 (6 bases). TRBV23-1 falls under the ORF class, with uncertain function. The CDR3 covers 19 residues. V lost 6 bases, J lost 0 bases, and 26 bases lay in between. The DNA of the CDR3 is TGCGCCAGCAGCCGAGTGGGCAGGGGTGTAGGTGAAGACCAAGAGACCCAGTACTTC. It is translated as CASSRVGRGVGEDQETQYF.

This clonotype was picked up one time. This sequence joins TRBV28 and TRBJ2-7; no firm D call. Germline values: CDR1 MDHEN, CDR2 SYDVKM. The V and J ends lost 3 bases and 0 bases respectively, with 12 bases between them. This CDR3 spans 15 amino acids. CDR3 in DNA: TGTGCCAGCAGTTTTGTCAGCGTAAGCTCCTACGAGCAGTACTTC. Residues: CASSFVSVSSYEQYF.

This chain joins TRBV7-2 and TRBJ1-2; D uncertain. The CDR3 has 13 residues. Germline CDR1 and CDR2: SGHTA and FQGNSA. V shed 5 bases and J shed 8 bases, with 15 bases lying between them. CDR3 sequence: CASSGDLLWGYTF. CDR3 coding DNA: TGTGCCAGCAGCGGTGACCTGTTGTGGGGCTACACCTTC.

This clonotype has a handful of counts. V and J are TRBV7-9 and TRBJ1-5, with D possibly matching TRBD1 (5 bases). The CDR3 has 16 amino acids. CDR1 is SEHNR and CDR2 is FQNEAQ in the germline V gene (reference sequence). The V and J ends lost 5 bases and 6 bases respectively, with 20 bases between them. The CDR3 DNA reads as TGTGCCAGCAGCGATACCACGGGGGGGATCGGTCAGCCCCAGCATTTT. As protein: CASSDTTGGIGQPQHF. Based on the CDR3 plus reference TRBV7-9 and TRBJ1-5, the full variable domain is DTGVSQNPRHKITKRGQNVTFRCDPISEHNRLYWYRQTLGQGPEFLTYFQNEAQLEKSRLLSDRFSAERPKGSFSTLEIQRTEQGDSAMYLCASSDTTGGIGQPQHFGDGTRLSIL.

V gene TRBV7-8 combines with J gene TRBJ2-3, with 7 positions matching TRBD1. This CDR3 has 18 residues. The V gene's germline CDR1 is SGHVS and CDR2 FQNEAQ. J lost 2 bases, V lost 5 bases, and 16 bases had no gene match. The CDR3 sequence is CASSPGQFFSENTDTQYF. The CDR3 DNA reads TGTGCCAGCAGCCCGGGACAGTTTTTTAGCGAAAACACAGATACGCAGTATTTT.

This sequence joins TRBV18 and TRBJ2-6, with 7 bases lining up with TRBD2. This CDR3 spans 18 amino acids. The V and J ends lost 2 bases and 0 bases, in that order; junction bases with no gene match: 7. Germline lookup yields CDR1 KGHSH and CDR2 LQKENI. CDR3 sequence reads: CASSPITGLFSGANVLTF. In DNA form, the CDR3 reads TGTGCCAGCTCACCAATCACGGGACTATTCTCTGGGGCCAACGTCCTGACTTTC.

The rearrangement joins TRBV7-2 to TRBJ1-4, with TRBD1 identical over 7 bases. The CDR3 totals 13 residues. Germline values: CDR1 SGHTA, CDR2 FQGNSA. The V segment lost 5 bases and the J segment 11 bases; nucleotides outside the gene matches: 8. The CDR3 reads CASSEGQGGKLFF. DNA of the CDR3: TGTGCCAGCAGCGAGGGCCAGGGGGGGAAACTGTTTTTT.